The 14 T cell receptor beta chains in this list originate from one sample, sequenced in a study of T-cell memory formation after mild COVID-19. TCRdb independently ran MiXCR on the 5' RACE reads; one entry per CDR3 protein. Of roughly 400,000 distinct CDR3 sequences in the sample, approximately 19% are singletons; the top ten hold 20% to 25%. The specimen was PBMCs or a T cell subset sorted from them (not recorded which). The receptors come from a man aged 18 to 30 who had mild COVID-19 (a few samples of this study predate the infection). Cell type and time point are not known.

This clonotype was seen only a few times. The gene calls are TRBV7-8 and TRBJ2-1, with 7 bases that match TRBD2. The V and J ends lost 1 base and 3 bases, in that order; junction bases with no gene match: 9. The CDR3 consists of 17 residues. From germline, CDR1 is SGHVS and CDR2 FQNEAQ. CDR3 region: CASSLVGRASGYNEQFF. For the CDR3, the DNA is TGTGCCAGCAGCTTAGTCGGTCGGGCTAGCGGCTACAATGAGCAGTTCTTC.

This clonotype has a count of ten or more. The chain couples TRBV4-1 to TRBJ2-3, with 7 bases aligning to TRBD1. With 4 bases clipped from V and 6 bases from J, the junction kept 7 bases outside the gene matches. The CDR3 extends over 14 amino acids. Looked up from germline, CDR1 is MGHRA and CDR2 is YSYEKL. CDR3 amino acids: CASSPRDSPDTQYF. The CDR3 DNA follows: TGCGCCAGCAGCCCTCGGGACAGCCCCGATACGCAGTATTTT.

The sample holds a few counts of this clonotype. The chain employs TRBV6-2 or TRBV6-3 and TRBJ1-5; no firm D call. The length of the CDR3 is 20 residues. V dropped 2 bases and J dropped 2 bases, with 25 bases sitting between them. Germline CDR1 and CDR2: MNHEY and SVGEGT. The CDR3 reads CASSYVLRVSVRLGNQPQHF. Written as DNA, the CDR3 is TGTGCCAGCAGTTACGTTCTAAGGGTCTCGGTCCGGCTTGGCAATCAGCCCCAGCATTTT.

This clonotype was observed once. The genes are TRBV28 and TRBJ1-5, with TRBD1 identical over 8 bases. This CDR3 has 15 amino acids. Germline values: CDR1 MDHEN, CDR2 SYDVKM. V dropped 11 bases and J dropped 3; count of bases not matched to a gene: 12. The CDR3 DNA is TGTGCCTCTCGCCCTTGGACAGGGATCAATCAGCCCCAGCATTTT. Its translation: CASRPWTGINQPQHF.

This clonotype has at least ten counts. V is TRBV20-1 and J is TRBJ2-7, with 8 bases lining up with TRBD1. The junction had 6 bases not matched to a gene; V was cut back by 2 bases and J by 3 bases. The CDR3 extends over 14 amino acids. Germline values: CDR1 DFQATT, CDR2 SNEGSKA (reference sequence). CDR3 DNA: TGCAGTGCTAGACCACCGGACAGGGACTACGAGCAGTACGTC. This translates into CSARPPDRDYEQYV.

This clonotype occurred a few times. The chain recombines TRBV5-1 with TRBJ2-3; the D gene is possibly TRBD2 (5 bases). The CDR3 extends over 14 amino acids. Trimming stripped 3 bases from V and 2 bases from J, with 10 bases between. The germline V gene has CDR1 SGHRS and CDR2 YFSETQ. The CDR3 nucleotides are TGCGCCAGCAGCTGGGAGCCTTTCACAGATACGCAGTATTTT. Translating gives CASSWEPFTDTQYF.

This chain connects TRBV6-6 to TRBJ2-7, with D maybe TRBD1 (5 bases). V dropped 6 bases and J dropped 2 bases, with 11 bases sitting between them. CDR1 is MNHNY, CDR2 SVGAGI, per germline (reference sequence). CDR3 size: 13 residues. CDR3 sequence: CASRFDSTYEQYV. The CDR3 DNA follows: TGTGCCAGCAGGTTCGACAGTACCTACGAGCAGTACGTC.

This clonotype appeared many times. The CDR3 region has the DNA TGCGCCAGCAGCTTGTCGTCGAACACTGAAGCTTTCTTT. Protein product: CASSLSSNTEAFF. V and J are TRBV5-1 and TRBJ1-1; D uncertain. Germline CDR1 reads SGHRS; CDR2 reads YFSETQ. This CDR3 contains 13 residues. V lost 1 base, J lost 1 base, and 5 bases lay in between.

At least ten counts were recorded for this clonotype. The chain joins TRBV18 to TRBJ2-5; no clear D gene. In germline, CDR1 is KGHSH, CDR2 LQKENI. The length of the CDR3 is 13 residues. V was pared by 0 bases and J by 1 base, with 3 bases between. The CDR3 is CASSPPLQETQYF. In nucleotides, the CDR3 is TGTGCCAGCTCACCACCGCTCCAAGAGACCCAGTACTTC.

V gene TRBV7-2 combines with J gene TRBJ1-2; D is unclear. The V end lost 5 bases, the J end lost 4 bases, and 8 bases lay between the germline ends. CDR3 length equals 12 residues. Germline values: CDR1 SGHTA, CDR2 FQGNSA. The DNA for the CDR3 is TGTGCCAGCAGCCGAGGGCCCTATGGCTACACCTTC. As protein: CASSRGPYGYTF.

This clonotype was picked up many times. The chain recombines TRBV12-3 or TRBV12-4 with TRBJ2-7, with D unresolved. The CDR3 has 15 amino acids. V lost 3 bases and J lost 1, with 13 bases in between. The CDR3: CASSFSSHTSYEQYF. The CDR3 DNA reads as TGTGCCAGCAGTTTTTCCAGCCACACATCCTACGAGCAGTACTTC.

This clonotype was seen a handful of times. The chain has TRBV3-1 and TRBJ2-7; TRBD1 or TRBD2 may be the D gene (5 bases each). CDR3 length: 13 amino acids. Per germline, CDR1 LGHDT and CDR2 YNNKEL (reference sequence). The CDR3 is CASSPEGQPLARV. The CDR3, as DNA: TGTGCCAGCAGCCCTGAGGGGCAGCCCTTGGCCCGTGTC.

V gene TRBV12-3 or TRBV12-4 combines with J gene TRBJ1-1, with a possible D match to TRBD1 (5 bases). V dropped 9 bases and J dropped 0 bases, with 11 bases sitting between them. The length of the CDR3 is 13 residues. The CDR3 region has the DNA TGTGCCAGAAGGGAGGGGTTGAACACTGAAGCTTTCTTT. Its protein is CARREGLNTEAFF.

The rearrangement uses TRBV5-1 and TRBJ1-3; D is uncertain. The CDR3 totals 14 residues. V dropped 0 bases and J dropped 0 bases, with 4 bases sitting between them. Germline loops: CDR1 SGHRS, CDR2 YFSETQ. The CDR3 protein is CASSLGSSGNTIYF. CDR3 DNA: TGCGCCAGCAGCTTGGGGAGCTCTGGAAACACCATATATTTT.